The 3 T cell receptor beta chains below all came from one sample that was sequenced in a study of long-term antiretroviral therapy in people with HIV. The authors ran the immunoSEQ assay, v3.0, at survey level. Clones were read by immunoSEQ multiplex PCR, and TCRdb kept only the in-frame ones, dropping some. This table has fewer than 40,000 clones, approximately 85% appearing once. Source: unsorted PBMCs, taken 3.1 years after starting antiretroviral therapy. These TCRs come from a woman aged 45-65 years with HIV.

V gene TRBV11-3 combines with J gene TRBJ2-1; a weak D match, TRBD1 (7 bases). Per germline, CDR1 SGHNT and CDR2 YENEEA. This CDR3 is built from 17 residues. The ends were cut back, 0 bases at V and 3 bases at J, with 15 bases in the middle. CDR3 sequence: CASSLESAQGGYNEQFF. The CDR3 coding sequence is TGTGCCAGCAGCTTAGAATCGGCTCAGGGGGGCTACAATGAGCAGTTCTTC.

The CDR3: CASSGQLYEQYF. The CDR3 DNA reads as TGTGCCAGCAGTGGCCAACTTTACGAGCAGTACTTC. The chain employs TRBV6-1 and TRBJ2-7, with no clear D. V gave up 4 bases and J gave up 4 bases, with 8 bases separating them. CDR3 size: 12 residues. Germline V CDR1 and CDR2: MNHNS, SASEGT.

The J gene is TRBJ2-3, the V gene TRBV6-4; weak D call: TRBD1 (6 bases). The CDR3 consists of 15 residues. Germline V gene data show CDR1 as MRHNA and CDR2 as SNTAGT. The V and J ends lost 5 bases and 3 bases respectively, with 15 bases between them. CDR3 sequence (DNA): TGTGCCAGCAGTAAACAGGGAACTAGGACAGATACGCAGTATTTT. This codes for CASSKQGTRTDTQYF.